The TCR beta chain under discussion was sequenced for a study of cytotoxic CD8 clonotypes in ibrutinib-treated CLL. Looking at the study overall: Responses: some 25 partial, 2 complete; after median around 68 months, about 15 stayed remitted, roughly 12 progressed. Response samples were taken after a median around 11 months of treatment, range 6 to 36.

A remark on this clone: Its antigen is not identified.

Depth targeted 1 in 200,000 to 1 in 1 million T cells, averaging around 9.5x coverage per clonotype. Produced via immunoSEQ multiplex PCR; TCRdb's table is partial and in-frame only. The repertoire holds around 250,000 clones, with roughly 70% as singletons. Germline-derived CDR1 and CDR2 are SGHRS and YFSETQ. The V and J ends lost 2 bases and 4 bases respectively, with 15 bases between them. The CDR3 covers 16 residues. The study's findings and limits: Circulating CD8+ T-cell counts were tracked by baseline clonality, which exceeded that of age-matched healthy donors.

This TCR came from a human donor with chronic lymphocytic leukemia. The gene calls are TRBV5-1 and TRBJ2-2, with D possibly being TRBD1 or TRBD2 (5 bases each). The sample here was PBMCs, taken after 24 months of ibrutinib treatment. CDR3 DNA sequence: TGCGCCAGCAGCTTAGCCGGGACCCAGGGCACCGGGGAGCTGTTTTTT. Translated, it gives CASSLAGTQGTGELFF.